A single sample is the source of the 6 T cell receptor beta chains below, sequenced in a study of blood T cell repertoires in COVID-19. Assay: immunoSEQ multiplex PCR; the TCRdb copy retains only in-frame clones and omits some. The data show 100,000 to 150,000 clones, roughly 74% seen once. Sequencing was performed on peripheral blood. The origin of the receptors is a man aged 55 to 70 with acute or convalescent COVID-19.

In DNA, the CDR3 is TGTGCCAGCGACCGGGACAGGGGTTCGCGGGGCTACACCTTC. Translation: CASDRDRGSRGYTF. The J gene is TRBJ1-2, the V gene TRBV6-5; 10 bases line up with TRBD1. The ends lost 8 bases at V and 8 bases at J; junction bases unmatched: 11. The germline V gene encodes CDR1 MNHEY and CDR2 SVGAGI. CDR3 length equals 14 residues.

Written as DNA, the CDR3 is TGTGCCAGCAGTCCAGCACCGGGACAGGGAGCTAGGATAGGAGGCTACACCTTC. Translating gives CASSPAPGQGARIGGYTF. The rearrangement links TRBV3-1 (or the pseudogene TRBV3-2) to TRBJ1-2, with 9 bases fitting TRBD1. Per germline, CDR1 LGHDT and CDR2 YNNKEL (reference sequence). The CDR3 consists of 18 residues. V was clipped by 6 bases and J by 8 bases; unmatched bases: 22.

In DNA form, the CDR3 reads TGTGCCAGCAGGGCGGTAACTAATCAGGGGGCCTACAATGAGCAGTTCTTC. Translating it yields CASRAVTNQGAYNEQFF. V and J are TRBV6-4 and TRBJ2-1; 7 nucleotides align to TRBD1. Germline assignment: CDR1 MRHNA and CDR2 SNTAGT. This CDR3 is 17 amino acids long. The J segment lost 2 bases and the V segment lost 6 bases, leaving 13 bases of the junction unmatched.

This clone was seen only a few times. The chain is built from TRBV7-2 and TRBJ1-2; the match to TRBD1 covers 7 bases. Looked up from germline, CDR1 is SGHTA and CDR2 is FQGNSA. The junction had 10 bases not matched to a gene; V was cut back by 1 base and J by 5 bases. The CDR3 spans 16 residues. CDR3 coding DNA: TGTGCCAGCAGCTTAGTGGCAGGGGGTGACTTTTATGGCTACACCTTC. It specifies CASSLVAGGDFYGYTF.

The chain joins TRBV29-1 to TRBJ2-7; 12 bases are shared with TRBD1. The J segment lost 10 bases and the V segment lost 6 bases, leaving 13 bases of the junction unmatched. This CDR3 has 14 residues. Germline loops: CDR1 SQVTM, CDR2 ANQGSEA. The CDR3: CSVSKPGQGAEQYF. The CDR3 coding sequence is TGCAGCGTCTCAAAACCGGGACAGGGGGCCGAACAGTACTTC.

The CDR3 reads CASSLWQGANYGYTF. The CDR3 DNA reads as TGTGCCAGCAGCTTGTGGCAGGGGGCCAACTATGGCTACACCTTC. The chain employs TRBV5-6 and TRBJ1-2; 8 positions agree with TRBD1. Trimming cost V 1 base and J 2 bases; bases outside gene matches: 4. The CDR3 loop spans 15 amino acids. In germline, CDR1 is SGHDT, CDR2 YYEEEE.